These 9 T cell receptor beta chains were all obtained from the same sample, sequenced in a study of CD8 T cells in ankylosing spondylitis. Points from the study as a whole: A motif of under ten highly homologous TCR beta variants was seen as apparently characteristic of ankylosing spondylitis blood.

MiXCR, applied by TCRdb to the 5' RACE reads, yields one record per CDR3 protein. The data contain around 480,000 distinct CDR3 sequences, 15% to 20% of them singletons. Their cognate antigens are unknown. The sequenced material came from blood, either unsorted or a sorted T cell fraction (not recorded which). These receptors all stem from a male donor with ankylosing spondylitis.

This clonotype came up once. In nucleotides, the CDR3 is TGTGCCAGCAGTCGACCGGGACAGGGTTTTAGGGAGCAGTACTTC. Residues: CASSRPGQGFREQYF. V and J are TRBV27 and TRBJ2-7; TRBD1 aligns across 9 bases. The CDR3 totals 15 residues. V shed 5 bases and J 7 bases; nucleotides not matched to a gene: 12. Germline values: CDR1 MNHEY, CDR2 SMNVEV (reference sequence).

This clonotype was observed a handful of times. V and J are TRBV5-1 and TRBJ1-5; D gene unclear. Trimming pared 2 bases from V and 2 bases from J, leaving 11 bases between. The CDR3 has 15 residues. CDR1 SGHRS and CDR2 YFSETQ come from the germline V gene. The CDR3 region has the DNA TGCGCCAGCAGCTTCCTGGGTTGGGGCAATCAGCCCCAGCATTTT. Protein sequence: CASSFLGWGNQPQHF.

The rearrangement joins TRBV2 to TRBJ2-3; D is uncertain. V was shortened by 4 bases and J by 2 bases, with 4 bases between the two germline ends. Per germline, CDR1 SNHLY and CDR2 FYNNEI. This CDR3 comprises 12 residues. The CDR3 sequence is CASSGTTDTQYF. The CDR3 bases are TGTGCCAGCAGTGGGACCACAGATACGCAGTATTTT.

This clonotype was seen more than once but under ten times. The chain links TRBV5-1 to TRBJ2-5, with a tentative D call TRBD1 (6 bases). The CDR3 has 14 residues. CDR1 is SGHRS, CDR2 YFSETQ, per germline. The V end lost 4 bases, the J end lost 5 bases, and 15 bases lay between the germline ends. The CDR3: CASSPRGQRETQYF. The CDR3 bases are TGCGCCAGCAGCCCACGAGGACAGCGGGAGACCCAGTACTTC.

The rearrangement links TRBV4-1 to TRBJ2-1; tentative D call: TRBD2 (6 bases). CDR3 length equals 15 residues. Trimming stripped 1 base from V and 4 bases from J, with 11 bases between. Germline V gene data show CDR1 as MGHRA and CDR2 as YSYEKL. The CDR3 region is CASSQVSGSYNEQFF. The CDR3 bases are TGCGCCAGCAGCCAAGTTAGCGGATCTTACAATGAGCAGTTCTTC.

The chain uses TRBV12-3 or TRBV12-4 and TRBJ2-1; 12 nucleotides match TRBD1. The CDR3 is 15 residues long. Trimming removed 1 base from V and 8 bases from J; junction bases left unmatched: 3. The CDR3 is CASSLEGTGGDEQFF. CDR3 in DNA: TGTGCCAGCAGTTTAGAAGGGACAGGGGGCGATGAGCAGTTCTTC.

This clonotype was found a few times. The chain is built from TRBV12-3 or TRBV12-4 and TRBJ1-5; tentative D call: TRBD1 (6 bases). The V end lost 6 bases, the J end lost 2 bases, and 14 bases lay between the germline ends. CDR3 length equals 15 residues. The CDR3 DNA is TGTGCCAGCAGGTCCGGGGGCACCGGCAATCAGCCCCAGCATTTT. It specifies CASRSGGTGNQPQHF.

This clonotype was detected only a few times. CDR3 sequence (DNA): TGTGCCAGCAGTTTAGCGGGACAGCTTCCCTACGAGCAGTACTTC. Translated: CASSLAGQLPYEQYF. This chain joins TRBV6-2 or TRBV6-3 and TRBJ2-7, with a possible D match to TRBD2 (8 bases). V was shortened by 4 bases and J by 2 bases, with 15 bases between the two germline ends. Germline V CDR1 and CDR2: MNHEY, SVGEGT. The CDR3 spans 15 residues.

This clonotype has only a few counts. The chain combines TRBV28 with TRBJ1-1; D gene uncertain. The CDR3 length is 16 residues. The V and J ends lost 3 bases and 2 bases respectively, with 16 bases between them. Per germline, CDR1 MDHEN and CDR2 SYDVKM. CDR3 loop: CASSFSPYTKNTEAFF. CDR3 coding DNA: TGTGCCAGCAGTTTCTCCCCCTACACAAAAAACACTGAAGCTTTCTTT.